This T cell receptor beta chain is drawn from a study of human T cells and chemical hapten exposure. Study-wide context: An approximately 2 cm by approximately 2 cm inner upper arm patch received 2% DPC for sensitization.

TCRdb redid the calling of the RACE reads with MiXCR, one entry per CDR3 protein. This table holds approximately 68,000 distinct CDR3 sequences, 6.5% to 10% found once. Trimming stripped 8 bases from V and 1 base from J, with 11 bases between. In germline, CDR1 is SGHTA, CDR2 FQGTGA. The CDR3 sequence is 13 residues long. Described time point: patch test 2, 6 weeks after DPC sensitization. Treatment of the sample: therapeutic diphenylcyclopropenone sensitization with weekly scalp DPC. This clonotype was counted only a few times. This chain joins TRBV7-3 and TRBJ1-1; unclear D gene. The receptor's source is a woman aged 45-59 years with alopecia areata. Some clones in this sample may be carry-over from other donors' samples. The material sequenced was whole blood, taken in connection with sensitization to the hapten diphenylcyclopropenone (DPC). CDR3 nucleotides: TGTGCCAGCCAACTCCGGGAGAACACTGAAGCTTTCTTT. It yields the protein CASQLRENTEAFF.